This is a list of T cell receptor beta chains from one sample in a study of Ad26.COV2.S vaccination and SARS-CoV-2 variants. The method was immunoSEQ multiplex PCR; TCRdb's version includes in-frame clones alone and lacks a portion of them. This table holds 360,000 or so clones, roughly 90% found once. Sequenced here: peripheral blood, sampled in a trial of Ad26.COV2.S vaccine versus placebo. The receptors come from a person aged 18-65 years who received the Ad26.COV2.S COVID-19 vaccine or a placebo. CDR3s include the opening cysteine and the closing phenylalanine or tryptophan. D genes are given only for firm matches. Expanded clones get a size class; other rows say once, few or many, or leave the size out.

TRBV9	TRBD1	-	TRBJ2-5	CASSGGQGSETQYF	TGTGCCAGCAGTGGTGGACAGGGCTCAGAGACCCAGTACTTC
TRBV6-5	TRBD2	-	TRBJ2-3	CASSLGGGTDTQYF	TGTGCCAGCAGCCTTGGGGGAGGGACAGATACGCAGTATTTT
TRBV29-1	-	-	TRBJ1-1	CSVEMAGETEAFF	TGCAGCGTTGAAATGGCCGGGGAGACTGAAGCTTTCTTT
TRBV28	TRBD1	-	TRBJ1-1	CASSFRTGMNTEAFF	TGTGCCAGCAGTTTCCGGACAGGGATGAACACTGAAGCTTTCTTT
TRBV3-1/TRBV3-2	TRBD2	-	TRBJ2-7	CASSQAPSRLAGEVCEQYF	TGTGCCAGCAGCCAAGCTCCATCGCGGCTAGCGGGAGAGGTTTGCGAGCAGTACTTC
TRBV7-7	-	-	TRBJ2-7	CASSVDSLGTYEQYF	TGTGCCAGCAGCGTGGACTCCCTGGGAACCTACGAGCAGTACTTC
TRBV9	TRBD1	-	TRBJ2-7	CASSPWTGSYYEQYF	TGTGCCAGCAGCCCCTGGACAGGGAGCTACTACGAGCAGTACTTC
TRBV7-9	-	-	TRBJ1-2	CASSSQSLPLYTF	TGTGCCAGCAGCTCTCAATCCCTCCCATTATACACCTTC
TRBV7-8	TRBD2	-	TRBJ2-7	CASSRAREGYEQYF	TGTGCCAGCAGCCGCGCGCGGGAGGGCTACGAGCAGTACTTC
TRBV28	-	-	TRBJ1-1	CASSLNPGVGNTEAFF	TGTGCCAGCAGTTTGAATCCCGGTGTTGGTAACACTGAAGCTTTCTTT
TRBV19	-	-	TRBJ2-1	CASSIAREGDEQFF	TGTGCCAGTAGTATCGCGCGGGAAGGGGATGAGCAGTTCTTC
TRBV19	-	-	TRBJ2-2	CASSGSPGNTGELFF	TGTGCCAGTAGTGGGTCCCCAGGAAACACCGGGGAGCTGTTTTTT
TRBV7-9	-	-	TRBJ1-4	CASSPPGRPEKLFF	TGTGCCAGCAGCCCTCCGGGACGGCCTGAAAAACTGTTTTTT
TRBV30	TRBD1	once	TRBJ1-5	CAWTPYADRVNQPQHF	TGTGCCTGGACCCCATACGCGGACAGGGTCAATCAGCCCCAGCATTTT
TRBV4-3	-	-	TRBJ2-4	CASSQERFAGAEAKNIQYF	TGCGCCAGCAGCCAAGAGAGGTTCGCAGGGGCGGAGGCCAAAAACATTCAGTACTTC
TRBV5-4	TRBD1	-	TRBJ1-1	CASSLWAGGGTEAFF	TGTGCCAGCAGCCTTTGGGCAGGGGGGGGCACTGAAGCTTTCTTT
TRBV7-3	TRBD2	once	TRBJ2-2	CASSFIAMKTSGRTLSGELFF	TGTGCCAGCAGCTTTATCGCAATGAAGACTAGCGGGAGAACTCTTTCCGGGGAGCTGTTTTTT
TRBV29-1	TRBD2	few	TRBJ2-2	CSVAGGRFLNTGELFF	TGCAGCGTAGCGGGAGGGCGTTTTCTGAACACCGGGGAGCTGTTTTTT
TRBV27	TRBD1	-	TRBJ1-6	CASRPGQGSSPLHF	TGTGCCAGCAGACCTGGACAGGGTAGTTCACCCCTCCACTTT
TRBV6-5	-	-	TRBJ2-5	CASSLVSGNQETQYF	TGTGCCAGCAGTTTGGTTAGCGGAAACCAAGAGACCCAGTACTTC
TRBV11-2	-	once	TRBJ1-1	CASSLERSEAFF	TGTGCCAGCAGCTTAGAACGAAGTGAAGCTTTCTTT
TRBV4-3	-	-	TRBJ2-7	CASSPRGAGLYEQYF	TGCGCCAGCAGCCCCCGGGGCGCGGGCCTCTACGAGCAGTACTTC
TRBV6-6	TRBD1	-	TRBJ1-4	CASRARTGDEKLFF	TGTGCCAGCAGAGCCCGGACAGGGGATGAAAAACTGTTTTTT
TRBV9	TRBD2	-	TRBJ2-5	CASSGGLAPRETQYF	TGTGCCAGCAGCGGGGGACTAGCGCCTAGGGAGACCCAGTACTTC
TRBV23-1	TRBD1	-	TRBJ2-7	CASSQTGQFYEQYF	TGCGCCAGCAGTCAAACGGGACAGTTCTACGAGCAGTACTTC
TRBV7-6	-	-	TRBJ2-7	CASSFSYEQYF	TGTGCCAGCAGCTTCTCCTACGAGCAGTACTTC
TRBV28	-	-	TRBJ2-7	CASQGPGGQDSYEQYF	TGTGCCAGCCAGGGGCCGGGGGGACAGGACTCCTACGAGCAGTACTTC
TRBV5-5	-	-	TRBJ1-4	CASSLAAQRQEKLFF	TGTGCCAGCAGCTTGGCGGCACAGAGGCAAGAAAAACTGTTTTTT
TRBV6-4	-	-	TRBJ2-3	CASSEGFGRRDTQYF	TGTGCCAGCAGTGAAGGGTTTGGCCGCCGGGATACGCAGTATTTT
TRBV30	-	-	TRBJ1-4	CAWTGGRVANEKLFF	TGTGCCTGGACCGGGGGGCGCGTAGCTAATGAAAAACTGTTTTTT
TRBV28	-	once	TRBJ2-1	CASSLSGMSNEQFF	TGTGCCAGCAGCTTGTCCGGTATGAGCAATGAGCAGTTCTTC
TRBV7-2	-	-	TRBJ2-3	CASSPDGIYTDTQYF	TGTGCCAGCAGCCCAGACGGCATATACACAGATACGCAGTATTTT
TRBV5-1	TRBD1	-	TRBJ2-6	CASSQSGGAGANVLTF	TGCGCCAGCAGCCAGTCAGGGGGCGCGGGGGCCAACGTCCTGACTTTC
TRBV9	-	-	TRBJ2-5	CASSVALARGETQYF	TGTGCCAGCAGCGTAGCTCTAGCGAGGGGGGAGACCCAGTACTTC
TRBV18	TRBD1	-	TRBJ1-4	CASSPPGQTEKLFF	TGTGCCAGCTCACCGCCGGGACAGACAGAAAAACTGTTTTTT